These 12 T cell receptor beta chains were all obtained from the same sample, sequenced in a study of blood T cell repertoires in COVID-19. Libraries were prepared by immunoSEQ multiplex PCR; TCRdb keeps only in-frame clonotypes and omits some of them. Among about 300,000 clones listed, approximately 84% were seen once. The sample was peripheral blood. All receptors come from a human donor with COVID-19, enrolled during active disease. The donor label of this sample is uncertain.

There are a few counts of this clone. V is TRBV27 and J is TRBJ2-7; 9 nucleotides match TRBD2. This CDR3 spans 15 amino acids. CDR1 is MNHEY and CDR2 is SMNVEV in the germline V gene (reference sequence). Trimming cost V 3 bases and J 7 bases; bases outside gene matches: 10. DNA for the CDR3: TGTGCCAGCAGTTTGGGTAGCGGGAGTCTTAGGGAGCAGTACTTC. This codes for CASSLGSGSLREQYF.

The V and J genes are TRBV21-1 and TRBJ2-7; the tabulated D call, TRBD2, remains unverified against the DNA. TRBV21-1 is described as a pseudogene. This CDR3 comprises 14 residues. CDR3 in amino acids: CASSKYRGAGEQYF. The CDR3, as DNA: TGTGCCAGCAGCAAATACCGGGGGGCGGGGGAGCAGTACTTC.

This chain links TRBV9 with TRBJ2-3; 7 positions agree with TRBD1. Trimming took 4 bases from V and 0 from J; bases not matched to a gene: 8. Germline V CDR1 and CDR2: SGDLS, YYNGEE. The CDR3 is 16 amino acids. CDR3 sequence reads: CASSPRDRSSTDTQYF. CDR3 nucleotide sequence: TGTGCCAGCAGCCCCCGGGACAGATCTAGCACAGATACGCAGTATTTT. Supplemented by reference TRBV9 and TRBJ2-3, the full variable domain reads DSGVTQTPKHLITATGQRVTLRCSPRSGDLSVYWYQQSLDQGLQFLIQYYNGEERAKGNILERFSAQQFPDLHSELNLSSLELGDSALYFCASSPRDRSSTDTQYFGPGTRLTVL.

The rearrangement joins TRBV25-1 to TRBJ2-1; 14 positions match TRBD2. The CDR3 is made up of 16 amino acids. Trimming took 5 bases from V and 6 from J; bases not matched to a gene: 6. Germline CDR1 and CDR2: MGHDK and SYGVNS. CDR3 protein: CASSPGLAGVSNEQFF. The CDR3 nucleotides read TGTGCCAGCAGTCCGGGACTAGCGGGAGTAAGCAATGAGCAGTTCTTC.

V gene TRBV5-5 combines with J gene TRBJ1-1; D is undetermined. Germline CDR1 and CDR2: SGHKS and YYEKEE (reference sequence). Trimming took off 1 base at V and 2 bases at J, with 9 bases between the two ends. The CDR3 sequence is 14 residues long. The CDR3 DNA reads TGTGCCAGCAGCTTGTTCGATGGCAACACTGAAGCTTTCTTT. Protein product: CASSLFDGNTEAFF.

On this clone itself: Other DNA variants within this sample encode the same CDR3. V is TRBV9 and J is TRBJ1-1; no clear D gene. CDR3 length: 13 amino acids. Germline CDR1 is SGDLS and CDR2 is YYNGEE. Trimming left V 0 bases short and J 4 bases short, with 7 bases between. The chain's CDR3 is CASSVVGSTEAFF. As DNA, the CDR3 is TGTGCCAGCAGCGTAGTAGGGAGCACTGAAGCTTTCTTT.

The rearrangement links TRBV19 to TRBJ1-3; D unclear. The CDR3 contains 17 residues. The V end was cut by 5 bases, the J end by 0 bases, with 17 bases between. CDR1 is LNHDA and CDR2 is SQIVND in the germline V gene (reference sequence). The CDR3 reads CASSDPGRADSGNTIYF. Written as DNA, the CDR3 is TGTGCCAGTAGTGACCCCGGGAGGGCGGACTCTGGAAACACCATATATTTT.

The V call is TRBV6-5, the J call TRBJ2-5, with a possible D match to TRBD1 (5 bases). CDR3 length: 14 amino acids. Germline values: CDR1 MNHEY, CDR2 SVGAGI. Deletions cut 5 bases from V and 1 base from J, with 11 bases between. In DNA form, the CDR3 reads TGTGCCAGCAGTATAATTCAGGGCCAAGAGACCCAGTACTTC. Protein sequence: CASSIIQGQETQYF.

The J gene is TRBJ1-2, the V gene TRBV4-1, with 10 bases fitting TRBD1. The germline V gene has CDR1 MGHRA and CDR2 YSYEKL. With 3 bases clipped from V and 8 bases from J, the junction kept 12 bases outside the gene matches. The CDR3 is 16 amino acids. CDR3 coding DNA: TGCGCCAGCAGCCATCCCGCAAAAGACAGGGGGCGAGGCTACACCTTC. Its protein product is CASSHPAKDRGRGYTF.

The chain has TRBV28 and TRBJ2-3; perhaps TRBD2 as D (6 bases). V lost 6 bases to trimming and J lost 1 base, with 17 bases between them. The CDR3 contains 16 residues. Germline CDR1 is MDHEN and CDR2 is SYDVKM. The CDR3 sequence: CASSPPQPGGTDTQYF. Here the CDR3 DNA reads TGTGCCAGCAGCCCCCCCCAGCCGGGAGGCACAGATACGCAGTATTTT.

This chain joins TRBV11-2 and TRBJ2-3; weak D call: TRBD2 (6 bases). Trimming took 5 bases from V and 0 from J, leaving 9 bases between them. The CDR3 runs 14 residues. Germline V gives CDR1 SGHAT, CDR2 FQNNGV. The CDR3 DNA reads TGTGCCAGCAGCCAAGGGACTAGCACAGATACGCAGTATTTT. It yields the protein CASSQGTSTDTQYF.

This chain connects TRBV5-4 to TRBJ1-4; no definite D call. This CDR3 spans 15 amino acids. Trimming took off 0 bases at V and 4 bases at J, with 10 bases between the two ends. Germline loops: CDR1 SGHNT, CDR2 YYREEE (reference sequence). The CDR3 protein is CASSLGGRSNEKLFF. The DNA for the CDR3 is TGTGCCAGCAGCTTGGGAGGGCGTAGTAATGAAAAACTGTTTTTT.